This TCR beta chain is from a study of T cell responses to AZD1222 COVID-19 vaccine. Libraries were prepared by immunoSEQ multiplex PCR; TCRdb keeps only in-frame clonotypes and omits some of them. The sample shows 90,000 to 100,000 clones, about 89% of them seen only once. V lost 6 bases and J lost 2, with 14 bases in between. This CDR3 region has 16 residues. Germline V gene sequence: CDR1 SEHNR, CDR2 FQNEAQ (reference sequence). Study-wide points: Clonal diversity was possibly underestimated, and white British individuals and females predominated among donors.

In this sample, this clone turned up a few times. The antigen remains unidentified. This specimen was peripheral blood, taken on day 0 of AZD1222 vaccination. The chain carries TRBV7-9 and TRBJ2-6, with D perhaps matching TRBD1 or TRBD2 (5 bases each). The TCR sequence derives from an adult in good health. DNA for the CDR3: TGTGCCAGCAGGGACTCCCAGGGAACTGGGGCCAACGTCCTGACTTTC. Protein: CASRDSQGTGANVLTF.